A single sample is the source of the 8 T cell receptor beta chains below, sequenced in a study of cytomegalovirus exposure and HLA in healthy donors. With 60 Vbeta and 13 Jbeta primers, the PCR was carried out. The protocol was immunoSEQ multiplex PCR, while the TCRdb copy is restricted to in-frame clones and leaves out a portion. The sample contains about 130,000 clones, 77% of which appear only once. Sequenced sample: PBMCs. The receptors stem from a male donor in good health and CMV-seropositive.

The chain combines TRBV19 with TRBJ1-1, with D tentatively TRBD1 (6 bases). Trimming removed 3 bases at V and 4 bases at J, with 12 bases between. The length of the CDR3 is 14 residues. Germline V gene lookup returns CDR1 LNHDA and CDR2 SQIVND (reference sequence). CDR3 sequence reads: CASSMGQGFTEAFF. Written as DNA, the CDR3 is TGTGCCAGTAGTATGGGGCAGGGGTTCACTGAAGCTTTCTTT.

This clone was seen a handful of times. CDR3 sequence reads: CASSDRDTEAFF. The CDR3 nucleotides read TGTGCCAGCAGCGACCGGGACACTGAAGCTTTCTTT. V gene TRBV11-3 combines with J gene TRBJ1-1, with unresolved D. Germline lookup yields CDR1 SGHNT and CDR2 YENEEA. The germline V and J ends were trimmed by 5 bases and 3 bases, with 7 bases remaining between them. The CDR3 consists of 12 residues. Full variable domain (remainder filled in from reference TRBV11-3 and TRBJ1-1): EAGVVQSPRYKIIEKKQPVAFWCNPISGHNTLYWYLQNLGQGPELLIRYENEEAVDDSQLPKDRFSAERLKGVDSTLKIQPAELGDSAVYLCASSDRDTEAFFGQGTRLTVV.

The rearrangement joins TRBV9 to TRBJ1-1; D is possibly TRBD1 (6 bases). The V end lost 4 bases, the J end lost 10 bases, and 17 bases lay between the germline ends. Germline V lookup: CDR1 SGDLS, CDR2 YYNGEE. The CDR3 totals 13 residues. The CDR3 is CASSPDRGGRAFF. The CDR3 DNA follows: TGTGCCAGCAGCCCCGATCGGGGGGGGCGAGCTTTCTTT.

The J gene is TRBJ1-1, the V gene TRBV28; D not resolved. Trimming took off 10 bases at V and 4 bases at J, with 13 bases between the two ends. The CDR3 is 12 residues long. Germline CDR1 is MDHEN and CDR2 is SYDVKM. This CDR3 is CATGSGGTEAFF. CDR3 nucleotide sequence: TGTGCCACCGGTTCCGGCGGCACTGAAGCTTTCTTT.

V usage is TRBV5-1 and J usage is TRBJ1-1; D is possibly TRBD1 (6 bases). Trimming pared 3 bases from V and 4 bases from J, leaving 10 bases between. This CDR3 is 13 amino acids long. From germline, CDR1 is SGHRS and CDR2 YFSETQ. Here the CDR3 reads CASSSGQTTEAFF. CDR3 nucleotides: TGCGCCAGCAGCTCCGGACAGACCACTGAAGCTTTCTTT.

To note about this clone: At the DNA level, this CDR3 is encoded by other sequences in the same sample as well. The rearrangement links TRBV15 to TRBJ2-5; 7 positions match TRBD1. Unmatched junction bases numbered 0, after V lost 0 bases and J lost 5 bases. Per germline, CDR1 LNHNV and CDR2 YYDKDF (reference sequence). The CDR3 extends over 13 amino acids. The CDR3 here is CATSRDRGETQYF. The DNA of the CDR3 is TGTGCCACCAGCAGAGACAGGGGGGAGACCCAGTACTTC.

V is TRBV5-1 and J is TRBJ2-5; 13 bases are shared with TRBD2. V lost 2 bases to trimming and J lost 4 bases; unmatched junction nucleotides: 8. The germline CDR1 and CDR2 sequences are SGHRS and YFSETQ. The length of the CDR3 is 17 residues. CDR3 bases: TGCGCCAGCAGCTTACCGGTTGGACTAGCGGGGGCAGAGACCCAGTACTTC. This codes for CASSLPVGLAGAETQYF. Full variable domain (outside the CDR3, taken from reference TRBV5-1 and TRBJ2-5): KAGVTQTPRYLIKTRGQQVTLSCSPISGHRSVSWYQQTPGQGLQFLFEYFSETQRNKGNFPGRFSGRQFSNSRSEMNVSTLELGDSALYLCASSLPVGLAGAETQYFGPGTRLLVL.

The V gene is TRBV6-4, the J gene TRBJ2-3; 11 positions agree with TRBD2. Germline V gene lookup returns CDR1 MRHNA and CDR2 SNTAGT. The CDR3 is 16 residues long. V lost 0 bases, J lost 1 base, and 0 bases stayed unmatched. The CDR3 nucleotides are TGTGCCAGCAGTGACTCGACTAGCGGGGGCACAGATACGCAGTATTTT. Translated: CASSDSTSGGTDTQYF.